Listed below are T cell receptor beta chains from one sample, sequenced in a study of CD8 T cells in Susac syndrome. TCRdb independently ran MiXCR on the immunoSEQ multiplex PCR reads; one entry per CDR3 protein. The table shows about 190,000 distinct CDR3 sequences, with around nine tenths occurring only once. Sequenced: CD4+ T cells from PBMCs. These receptors came from a human donor with Susac syndrome. CDR3s include the opening cysteine and the closing phenylalanine or tryptophan. The D gene is left open where the match is weak. Clone size is not always given. Where it is, it says once, few, many or a class for expanded clones.

abundance	d_gene	j_gene	v_gene	CDR3nt	CDR3aa
-	TRBD1	TRBJ1-1	TRBV7-2	TGTGCCAGCAGCTTCACCCCGGGGACAGTCACTGAAGCTTTCTTT	CASSFTPGTVTEAFF
-	TRBD2	TRBJ2-1	TRBV7-9	TGTGCCAGCAGCTATGGGACTAGCGGGAGTATAGATGAGCAGTTCTTC	CASSYGTSGSIDEQFF
-	TRBD1	TRBJ2-2	TRBV30	TGTGCCTGGAGCCGACAGGGGGCGGGCACCGGGGAGCTGTTTTTT	CAWSRQGAGTGELFF
-	TRBD1	TRBJ1-2	TRBV12-3/TRBV12-4	TGTGCCAGCAGCCCCCTGGGACAGGGGAACGGCTATGGCTACACCTTC	CASSPLGQGNGYGYTF
-	TRBD1	TRBJ1-1	TRBV12-3/TRBV12-4	TGTGCCAGCAGTCCCCGACAGGGATCTGAAGCTTTCTTT	CASSPRQGSEAFF
-	-	TRBJ1-1	TRBV20-1	TGCAGTGCTAGACTACCCGAGGGGAGGAACACTGAAGCTTTCTTT	CSARLPEGRNTEAFF
-	-	TRBJ1-2	TRBV24-1	TGTGCCACCAGTGATCACAGGGTGGATGGCTACACCTTC	CATSDHRVDGYTF
-	-	TRBJ2-7	TRBV12-3/TRBV12-4	TGTGCCAGCAGTTTCCCATTGGGTTCCTACGAGCAGTACTTC	CASSFPLGSYEQYF
-	-	TRBJ2-1	TRBV3-1	TGTGCCAGCAGCAAACAGGGCTGGGGCAATGAGCAGTTCTTC	CASSKQGWGNEQFF
-	-	TRBJ2-6	TRBV3-1	TGTGCCAGCAGCCAAGAGGGGGGCGCTGGGGCCAACGTCCTGACTTTC	CASSQEGGAGANVLTF
-	-	TRBJ2-1	TRBV6-5	TGTGCCAGCAGTTACTCGGGACTCTATTCCTACAATGAGCAGTTCTTC	CASSYSGLYSYNEQFF
-	TRBD1	TRBJ2-4	TRBV12-5	TGTGCTAGTGGTTGGAACAGGGGCACGGAAAACATTCAGTACTTC	CASGWNRGTENIQYF
-	-	TRBJ2-5	TRBV3-1	TGTGCCAGCAGCCAAGATAGGGAGACCCAGTACTTC	CASSQDRETQYF
-	TRBD2	TRBJ2-7	TRBV27	TGTGCCAGCAGTCGCTCCACTAAGCGGGGGTACGAGCAGTACTTC	CASSRSTKRGYEQYF
-	-	TRBJ1-1	TRBV6-6	TGTGCCAGCAGCAGAGCCGGGGGAGCTTTCTTT	CASSRAGGAFF
once	-	TRBJ1-3	TRBV12-3/TRBV12-4	TGTGCCAGCACCAGAAACCAGGACTCTGGAAACACCATATATTTT	CASTRNQDSGNTIYF
-	-	TRBJ2-5	TRBV6-5	TGTGCCAGCAGTTTTTACAGATTCCAAGAGACCCAGTACTTC	CASSFYRFQETQYF
-	-	TRBJ1-2	TRBV28	TGTGCCAGCAGTTTAGCAAACTATGGCTACACCTTC	CASSLANYGYTF
-	TRBD1	TRBJ1-3	TRBV18	TGTGCCAGCTCACCCGTCGGACAGGGGGTAGTTGGAAACACCATATATTTT	CASSPVGQGVVGNTIYF
-	TRBD1	TRBJ1-1	TRBV27	TGTGCCAGCATGGGCACAGGGGGCTACACTGAAGCTTTCTTT	CASMGTGGYTEAFF
once	TRBD2	TRBJ2-1	TRBV4-2	TGTGCCAGCAGCCCTATTGTGGGACTAGCGGGACACGATGAGCAGTTCTTC	CASSPIVGLAGHDEQFF
-	-	TRBJ2-2	TRBV30	TGTGCCTGGGGTGTGGGCAGGGGTGGCGCCGGGGAGCTGTTTTTT	CAWGVGRGGAGELFF
-	-	TRBJ1-2	TRBV27	TGTGCCAGCCGGCAACTAGGGGACTACCAGATCCGCAAATCCTCAGGCTATGGCTACACCTTC	CASRQLGDYQIRKSSGYGYTF
-	-	TRBJ2-2	TRBV12-3/TRBV12-4	TGTGCCAGCAGGGAGGTCAGGGACACCGGGGAGCTGTTTTTT	CASREVRDTGELFF
-	TRBD1	TRBJ1-4	TRBV20-1	TGCAGTGCTCGGGACAGTGAAACTAATGAAAAACTGTTTTTT	CSARDSETNEKLFF
-	TRBD2	TRBJ2-3	TRBV20-1	TGCAGTAAGCGGGGTAGCACAGATACGCAGTATTTT	CSKRGSTDTQYF
-	-	TRBJ2-5	TRBV28	TGTGCCAGCTATAACCGGGACGGAGTGGAGACCCAGTACTTC	CASYNRDGVETQYF
-	TRBD2	TRBJ2-3	TRBV3-1	TGTGCCAGCAGCCGACTAGCGGGAGGGCCGGGTACGCAGTATTTT	CASSRLAGGPGTQYF
-	-	TRBJ2-5	TRBV20-1	TGCAGTGCTAGAGATCTCGGGGGAAAACAGACCCAGTACTTC	CSARDLGGKQTQYF
-	TRBD2	TRBJ2-7	TRBV7-2	TGTGCCAGCAGCGTAAGCGGGGGGGCTCACTACGAGCAGTACTTC	CASSVSGGAHYEQYF
-	-	TRBJ2-1	TRBV6-5	TGTGCCAGCAGTTACGGATACAAATACAATGAGCAGTTCTTC	CASSYGYKYNEQFF
-	TRBD2	TRBJ2-1	TRBV28	TGTGCCTGGGGGAGGACTAGCGGGAACAATGAGCAGTTCTTC	CAWGRTSGNNEQFF
once	TRBD2	TRBJ2-7	TRBV12-3/TRBV12-4	TGTGCCAGCAGTTCCCACAAGACTAGCGGGGGTCGGGAGCAGTACTTC	CASSSHKTSGGREQYF
-	-	TRBJ1-4	TRBV28	TGTGCCAGCAGCCAGAGCCATTCAACTAATGAAAAACTGTTTTTT	CASSQSHSTNEKLFF
-	TRBD2	TRBJ2-2	TRBV5-6	TGTGCCAGCAGCTTCAGCGGGGCCAGGGCCGGGGAGCTGTTTTTT	CASSFSGARAGELFF
-	-	TRBJ2-2	TRBV12-3/TRBV12-4	TGTGCCAGCAGTCGGGACCACACCGGGGAGCCGTTTTTT	CASSRDHTGEPFF
-	TRBD1	TRBJ1-1	TRBV10-3	TGTGCCATCAGTGGCGGGACAGGAGGCCTGAACACTGAAGCTTTCTTT	CAISGGTGGLNTEAFF
-	-	TRBJ2-7	TRBV5-4	TGTGCCAGCAGCTCCACAGGGATCTACGAGCAGTACTTC	CASSSTGIYEQYF
-	-	TRBJ2-1	TRBV3-1	TGTGCCAGCAGCCAAATACCCTCTGACATCCATGAGCAGTTCTTC	CASSQIPSDIHEQFF
-	-	TRBJ1-1	TRBV30	TGTGCCTGGCATGAAGGAAGGGGGGGTGAAGCTTTCTTT	CAWHEGRGGEAFF
once	-	TRBJ1-2	TRBV19	TGTGCCAGTAATGAGGGACGGTTACGAAGCTATGGCTACACCTTC	CASNEGRLRSYGYTF
-	-	TRBJ1-2	TRBV3-1	TGTGCCAGCAGTACACGGGACGGATATTATGGCTACACCTTC	CASSTRDGYYGYTF